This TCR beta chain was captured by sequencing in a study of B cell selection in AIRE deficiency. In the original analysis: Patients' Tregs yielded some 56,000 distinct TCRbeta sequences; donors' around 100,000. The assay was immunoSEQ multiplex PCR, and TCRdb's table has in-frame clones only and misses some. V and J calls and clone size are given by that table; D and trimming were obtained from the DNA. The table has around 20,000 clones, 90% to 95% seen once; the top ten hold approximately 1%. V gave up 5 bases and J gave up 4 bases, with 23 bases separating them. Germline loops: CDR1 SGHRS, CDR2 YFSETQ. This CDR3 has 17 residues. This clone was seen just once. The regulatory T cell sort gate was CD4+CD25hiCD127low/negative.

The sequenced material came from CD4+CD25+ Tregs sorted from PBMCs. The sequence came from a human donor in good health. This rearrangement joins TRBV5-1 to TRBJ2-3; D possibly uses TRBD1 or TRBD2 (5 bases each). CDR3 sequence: CASRRHLWGYTPDTQYF. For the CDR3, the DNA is TGCGCCAGCAGACGACACCTTTGGGGGTACACACCAGATACGCAGTATTTT.